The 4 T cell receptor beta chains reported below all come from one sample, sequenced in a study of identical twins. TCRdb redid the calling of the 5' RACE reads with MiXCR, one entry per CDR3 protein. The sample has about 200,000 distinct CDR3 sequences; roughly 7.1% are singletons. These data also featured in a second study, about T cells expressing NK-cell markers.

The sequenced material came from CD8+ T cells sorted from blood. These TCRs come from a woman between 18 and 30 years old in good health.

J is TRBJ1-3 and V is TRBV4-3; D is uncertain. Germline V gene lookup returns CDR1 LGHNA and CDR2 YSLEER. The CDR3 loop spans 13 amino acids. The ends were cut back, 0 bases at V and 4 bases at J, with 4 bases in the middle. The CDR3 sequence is CASSQDEGNTIYF. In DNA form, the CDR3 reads TGCGCCAGCAGCCAAGATGAGGGAAACACCATATATTTT.

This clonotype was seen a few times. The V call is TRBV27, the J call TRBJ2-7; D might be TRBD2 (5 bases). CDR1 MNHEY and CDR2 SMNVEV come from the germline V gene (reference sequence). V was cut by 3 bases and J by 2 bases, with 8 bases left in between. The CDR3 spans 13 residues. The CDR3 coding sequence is TGTGCCAGCAGTTTGCGGGCAACCTACGAGCAGTACTTC. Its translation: CASSLRATYEQYF.

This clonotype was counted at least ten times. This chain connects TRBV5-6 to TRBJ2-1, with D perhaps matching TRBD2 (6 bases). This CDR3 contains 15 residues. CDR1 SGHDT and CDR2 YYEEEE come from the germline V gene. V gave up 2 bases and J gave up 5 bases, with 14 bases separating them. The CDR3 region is CASSFVGAGHNEQFF. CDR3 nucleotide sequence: TGTGCCAGCAGCTTTGTGGGAGCGGGCCACAATGAGCAGTTCTTC.

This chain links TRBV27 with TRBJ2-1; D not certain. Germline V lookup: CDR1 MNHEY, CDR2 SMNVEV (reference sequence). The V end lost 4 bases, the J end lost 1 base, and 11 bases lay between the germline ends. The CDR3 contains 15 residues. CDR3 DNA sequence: TGTGCCAGCAGTTCGGGTTTTTTGTCCTACAATGAGCAGTTCTTC. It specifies CASSSGFLSYNEQFF.